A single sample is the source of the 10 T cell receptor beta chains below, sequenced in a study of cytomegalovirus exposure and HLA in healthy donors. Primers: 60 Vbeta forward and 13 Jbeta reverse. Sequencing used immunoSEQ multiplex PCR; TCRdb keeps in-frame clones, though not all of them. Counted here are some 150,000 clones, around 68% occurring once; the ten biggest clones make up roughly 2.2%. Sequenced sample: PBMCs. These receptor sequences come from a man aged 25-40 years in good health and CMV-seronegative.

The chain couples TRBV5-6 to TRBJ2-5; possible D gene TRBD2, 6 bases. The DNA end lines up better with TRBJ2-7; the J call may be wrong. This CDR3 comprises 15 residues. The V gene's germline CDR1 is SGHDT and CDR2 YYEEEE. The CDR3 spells CASSFEAGRSYEQYF. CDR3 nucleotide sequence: TGTGCCAGCAGCTTCGAGGCGGGACGGTCCTACGAGCAGTACTTC.

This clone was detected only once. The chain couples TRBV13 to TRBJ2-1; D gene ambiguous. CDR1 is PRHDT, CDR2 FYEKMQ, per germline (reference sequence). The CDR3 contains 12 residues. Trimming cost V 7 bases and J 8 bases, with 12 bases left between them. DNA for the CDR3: TGTGCCAGCACCGGAACCCGGGATGAGCAGTTCTTC. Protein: CASTGTRDEQFF.

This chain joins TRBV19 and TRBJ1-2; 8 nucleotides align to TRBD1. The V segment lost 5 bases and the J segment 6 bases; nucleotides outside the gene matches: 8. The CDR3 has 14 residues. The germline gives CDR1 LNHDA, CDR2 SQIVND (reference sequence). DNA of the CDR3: TGTGCCAGTAGTGGCCGACAGGGGATAGATGGCTACACCTTC. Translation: CASSGRQGIDGYTF.

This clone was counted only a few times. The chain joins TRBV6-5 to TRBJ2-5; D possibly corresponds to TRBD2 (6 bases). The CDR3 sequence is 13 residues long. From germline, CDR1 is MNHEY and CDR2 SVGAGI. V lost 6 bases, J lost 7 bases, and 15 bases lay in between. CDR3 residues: CASSELAIGTQYF. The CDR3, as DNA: TGTGCCAGCAGCGAACTAGCAATCGGGACCCAGTACTTC.

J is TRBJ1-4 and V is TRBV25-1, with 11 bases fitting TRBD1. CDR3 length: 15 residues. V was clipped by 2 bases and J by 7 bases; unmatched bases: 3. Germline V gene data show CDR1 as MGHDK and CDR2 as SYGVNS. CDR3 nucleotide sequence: TGTGCCAGCAGTGAAGCCGGGACAGGGGGTGAAAAACTGTTTTTT. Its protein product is CASSEAGTGGEKLFF.

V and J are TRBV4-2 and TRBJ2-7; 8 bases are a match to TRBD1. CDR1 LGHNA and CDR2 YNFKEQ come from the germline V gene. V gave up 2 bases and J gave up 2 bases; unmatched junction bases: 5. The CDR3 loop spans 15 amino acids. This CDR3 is CASSQPDRVPYEQYF. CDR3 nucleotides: TGTGCCAGCAGCCAACCGGACAGGGTCCCCTACGAGCAGTACTTC.

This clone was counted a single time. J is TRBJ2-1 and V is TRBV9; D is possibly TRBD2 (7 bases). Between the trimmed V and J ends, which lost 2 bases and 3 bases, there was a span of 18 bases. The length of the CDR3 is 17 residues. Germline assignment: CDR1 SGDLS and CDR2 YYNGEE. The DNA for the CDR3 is TGTGCCAGCAGCGTGAGCAGGGGAGGGTCTCTCTACAATGAGCAGTTCTTC. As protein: CASSVSRGGSLYNEQFF.

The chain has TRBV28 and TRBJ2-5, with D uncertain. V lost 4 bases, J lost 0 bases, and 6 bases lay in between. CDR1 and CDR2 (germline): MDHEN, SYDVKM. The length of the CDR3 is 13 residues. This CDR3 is CASSSVNQETQYF. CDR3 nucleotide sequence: TGTGCCAGCAGTTCGGTCAACCAAGAGACCCAGTACTTC.

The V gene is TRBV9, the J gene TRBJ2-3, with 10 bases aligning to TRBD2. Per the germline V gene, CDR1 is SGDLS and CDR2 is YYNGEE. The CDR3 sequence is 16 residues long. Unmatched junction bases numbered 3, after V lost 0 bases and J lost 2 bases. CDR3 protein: CASSVAAGGSTDTQYF. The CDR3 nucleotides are TGTGCCAGCAGCGTAGCAGCGGGGGGGTCCACAGATACGCAGTATTTT.

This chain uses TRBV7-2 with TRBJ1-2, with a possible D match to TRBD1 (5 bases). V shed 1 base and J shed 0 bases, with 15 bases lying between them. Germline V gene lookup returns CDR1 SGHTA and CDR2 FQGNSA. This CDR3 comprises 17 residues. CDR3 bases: TGTGCCAGCAGCTTAGGGGGGGTTAGGCCTGCTAACTATGGCTACACCTTC. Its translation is CASSLGGVRPANYGYTF. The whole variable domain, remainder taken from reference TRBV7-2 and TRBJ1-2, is GAGVSQSPSNKVTEKGKDVELRCDPISGHTALYWYRQSLGQGLEFLIYFQGNSAPDKSGLPSDRFSAERTGGSVSTLTIQRTQQEDSAVYLCASSLGGVRPANYGYTFGSGTRLTVV.